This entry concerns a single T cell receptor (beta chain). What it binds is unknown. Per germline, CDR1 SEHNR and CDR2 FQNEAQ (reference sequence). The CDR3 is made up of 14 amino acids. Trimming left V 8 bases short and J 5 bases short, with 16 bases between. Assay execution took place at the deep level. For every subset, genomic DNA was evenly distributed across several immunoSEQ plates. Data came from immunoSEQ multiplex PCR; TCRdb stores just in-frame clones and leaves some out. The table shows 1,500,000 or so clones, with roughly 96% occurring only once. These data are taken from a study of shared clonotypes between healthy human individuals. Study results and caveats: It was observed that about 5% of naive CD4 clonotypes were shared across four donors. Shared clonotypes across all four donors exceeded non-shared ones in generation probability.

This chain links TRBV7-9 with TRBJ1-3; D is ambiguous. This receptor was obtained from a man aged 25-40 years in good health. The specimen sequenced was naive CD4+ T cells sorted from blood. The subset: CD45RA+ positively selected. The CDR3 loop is CASGDPQVRNTIYF. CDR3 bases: TGTGCCAGCGGCGACCCGCAGGTCCGAAACACCATATATTTT.